This paragraph reports one T cell receptor beta chain. Per the authors' pipeline: How many nucleated cells were present was estimated from reference gene primer amplification. The repertoire was sequenced with immunoSEQ multiplex PCR; TCRdb's copy has only in-frame clones and lacks some. That table furnishes V, J and clone size, whereas the DNA furnished D and trimming. This repertoire shows 150,000 to 200,000 clones, over 75% found once; its top ten account for approximately 6%. Participant reports of clinical history set cohort assignment. Cohort 3 donors counted as recovered after two negative PCRs, clearance, or resolved symptoms. The data originate from a study of blood T cell repertoires in COVID-19. Study information: PBMCs, B-cell-depleted T cells, or T cells were the source of the cDNA or gDNA that made up the material.

The CDR3 sequence is 15 residues long. Deletions cut 5 bases from V and 2 bases from J, with 16 bases between. The germline V gene encodes CDR1 SGHTA and CDR2 FQGNSA. The sequence derives from a man in his forties who had recovered from COVID-19. This rearrangement joins TRBV7-2 to TRBJ2-7; D possibly corresponds to TRBD2 (6 bases). The sequenced material came from PBMCs or T cells enriched from blood (not recorded which). The CDR3 DNA is TGTGCCAGCAGCAAAACCTCGGGAGCCCCCTACGAGCAGTACTTC. It encodes CASSKTSGAPYEQYF.